Below, 29 T cell receptor beta chains from the same sample are listed, as sequenced in a study of T cell changes during pregnancy in multiple sclerosis. Only in-frame clones appear in the TCRdb table, and some are missing; sequencing was by immunoSEQ multiplex PCR. Among some 17,000 clones listed, 84% were seen once. The starting material was CD8+ T cells from peripheral blood mononuclear cells, obtained in the third trimester of pregnancy. All receptors derive from a female donor in good health, enrolled as a control in a pregnancy study.

The V gene is TRBV27, the J gene TRBJ2-1; 7 bases match TRBD1. The V and J ends lost 5 bases and 7 bases, in that order; junction bases with no gene match: 8. The V gene's germline CDR1 is MNHEY and CDR2 SMNVEV (reference sequence). The CDR3 is 14 residues long. The CDR3 sequence: CASSTNRGWNEQFF. The CDR3 bases are TGTGCCAGCAGTACGAACAGGGGATGGAATGAGCAGTTCTTC.

The chain has TRBV9 and TRBJ2-5, with 8 nucleotides matching TRBD1. The CDR3 has 15 amino acids. CDR1 is SGDLS, CDR2 YYNGEE, per germline. Unmatched junction bases numbered 8, after V lost 5 bases and J lost 2 bases. DNA of the CDR3: TGTGCCAGCAGGCCGACAGGGGAAGGACAAGAGACCCAGTACTTC. Translation gives CASRPTGEGQETQYF.

The V gene is TRBV25-1, the J gene TRBJ2-1, with 7 bases aligning to TRBD2. In germline, CDR1 is MGHDK, CDR2 SYGVNS. This CDR3 is built from 17 residues. V shed 5 bases and J 2 bases; nucleotides not matched to a gene: 12. CDR3 DNA: TGTGCCAGCAGTTTCGGGTTAGCGGGTTCCCCCTACAATGAGCAGTTCTTC. It specifies CASSFGLAGSPYNEQFF.

The chain is built from TRBV25-1 and TRBJ2-7, with D maybe TRBD1 (5 bases). Germline CDR1 is MGHDK and CDR2 is SYGVNS. V lost 8 bases and J 1 base, leaving 9 bases between the germline ends. The CDR3 length is 12 residues. CDR3 amino acids: CASGAVSYEQYF. CDR3 nucleotide sequence: TGTGCCAGCGGGGCGGTATCCTACGAGCAGTACTTC.

In this sample, this clone turned up once. This sequence joins TRBV27 and TRBJ1-2; 7 bases map to TRBD1. The CDR3 covers 13 residues. Germline V lookup: CDR1 MNHEY, CDR2 SMNVEV (reference sequence). The V and J ends lost 10 bases and 8 bases, in that order; junction bases with no gene match: 13. The CDR3 DNA sequence: TGTGCCATCATGGATAGACAGGGCAGGGGCTACACCTTC. Its translation is CAIMDRQGRGYTF.

The rearrangement uses TRBV13 and TRBJ2-3; maybe TRBD2 (5 bases). Germline V lookup: CDR1 PRHDT, CDR2 FYEKMQ (reference sequence). There are 14 residues in the CDR3. V was shortened by 4 bases and J by 5 bases, with 13 bases between the two germline ends. The chain's CDR3 is CASSSTGRGDTQYF. The CDR3 bases are TGTGCCAGCAGCTCGACCGGACGGGGAGATACGCAGTATTTT.

The chain uses TRBV27 and TRBJ2-1; D is ambiguous. Trimming took off 7 bases at V and 0 bases at J, with 16 bases between the two ends. Per germline, CDR1 MNHEY and CDR2 SMNVEV (reference sequence). CDR3 length: 16 residues. CDR3 residues: CASIPFRASSYNEQFF. The CDR3, as DNA: TGTGCCAGCATCCCCTTTCGCGCAAGCTCCTACAATGAGCAGTTCTTC.

This chain links TRBV7-9 with TRBJ1-4; unclear D gene. CDR3 size: 17 residues. V gave up 4 bases and J gave up 5 bases, with 20 bases separating them. Germline loops: CDR1 SEHNR, CDR2 FQNEAQ (reference sequence). CDR3 sequence (DNA): TGTGCCAGCAGCTCGACCCTGAATCTAGGCTCAAATGAAAAACTGTTTTTT. Translating gives CASSSTLNLGSNEKLFF.

This clone was counted a few times. The chain recombines TRBV6-5 with TRBJ1-2; D is possibly TRBD1 (6 bases). Trimming pared 9 bases from V and 4 bases from J, leaving 21 bases between. CDR1 is MNHEY, CDR2 SVGAGI, per germline. The CDR3 runs to 15 residues. CDR3 protein: CASKERDTALYGYTF. For the CDR3, the DNA is TGTGCCAGTAAGGAGCGGGACACGGCCCTCTATGGCTACACCTTC.

The chain carries TRBV19 and TRBJ2-5; a possible D gene is TRBD2 (6 bases). This CDR3 comprises 15 residues. V lost 6 bases to trimming and J lost 11 bases, with 25 bases between them. Germline V gene lookup returns CDR1 LNHDA and CDR2 SQIVND (reference sequence). The DNA for the CDR3 is TGTGCCAGTAGCATCGCCGGGACTCCGTCCTGGGAGCAGTACTTC. It translates to CASSIAGTPSWEQYF.

The DNA of the CDR3 is TGTGCCAGCAATTTCGGGACAGGGGGCCTATACGAGCAGTACTTC. Its protein product is CASNFGTGGLYEQYF. The V call is TRBV7-2, the J call TRBJ2-7; TRBD1 aligns across 12 bases. Germline assignment: CDR1 SGHTA and CDR2 FQGNSA. The V gene end was trimmed by 7 bases and the J gene end by 4 bases; junction bases not matched to a gene: 8. This CDR3 is built from 15 residues.

This sequence joins TRBV7-9 and TRBJ1-1, with 8 bases matching TRBD1. Looked up from germline, CDR1 is SEHNR and CDR2 is FQNEAQ (reference sequence). Trimming at V came to 8 bases and at J to 10 bases, leaving 6 bases not matched to a gene. The CDR3 runs 11 residues. The CDR3 protein is CASGPDRGAFF. CDR3 bases: TGTGCCAGCGGTCCCGACAGGGGAGCTTTCTTT. Full variable domain (rest looked up from reference TRBV7-9 and TRBJ1-1): DTGVSQNPRHKITKRGQNVTFRCDPISEHNRLYWYRQTLGQGPEFLTYFQNEAQLEKSRLLSDRFSAERPKGSFSTLEIQRTEQGDSAMYLCASGPDRGAFFGQGTRLTVV.

CDR3 DNA: TGTGCCAGCAGTGGACCGGACAGTCCCTACGAGCAGTACTTC. It translates to CASSGPDSPYEQYF. This chain uses TRBV2 with TRBJ2-7, with TRBD1 as a possible D gene (6 bases). Germline V CDR1 and CDR2: SNHLY, FYNNEI. CDR3 length: 14 amino acids. The V end was cut by 4 bases, the J end by 2 bases, with 12 bases between.

V gene TRBV27 combines with J gene TRBJ2-7, with 11 bases lining up with TRBD1. Germline values: CDR1 MNHEY, CDR2 SMNVEV (reference sequence). This CDR3 comprises 14 residues. The V gene end was trimmed by 6 bases and the J gene end by 3 bases; junction bases not matched to a gene: 4. The CDR3 protein is CASRPGTGGYEQYF. CDR3 in DNA: TGTGCCAGCAGGCCCGGGACAGGGGGCTACGAGCAGTACTTC.

This chain connects TRBV6-5 to TRBJ1-2; D unresolved. Trimming left V 2 bases short and J 2 bases short, with 6 bases between. Germline lookup yields CDR1 MNHEY and CDR2 SVGAGI. The CDR3 totals 13 residues. The CDR3 nucleotides read TGTGCCAGCAGTTACGAGGCAAACTATGGCTACACCTTC. Protein product: CASSYEANYGYTF.

The chain combines TRBV19 with TRBJ2-1; 9 bases line up with TRBD2. This CDR3 comprises 14 residues. The trim removed 6 bases at V and 4 bases at J, leaving 4 bases unmatched. The germline V gene encodes CDR1 LNHDA and CDR2 SQIVND (reference sequence). Here the CDR3 reads CASSRAGGYNEQFF. The CDR3 DNA reads as TGTGCCAGTAGCCGGGCGGGAGGGTACAATGAGCAGTTCTTC.

The chain couples TRBV6-1 to TRBJ2-2; D possibly matches TRBD1 or TRBD2 (9 bases each). The V end lost 0 bases, the J end lost 5 bases, and 28 bases lay between the germline ends. Germline loops: CDR1 MNHNS, CDR2 SASEGT. The CDR3 is made up of 21 amino acids. The CDR3 sequence is CASSEAGTGLRAGGLTGELFF. The CDR3 coding sequence is TGTGCCAGCAGTGAAGCCGGGACAGGGTTAAGAGCGGGGGGATTAACCGGGGAGCTGTTTTTT.

The V call is TRBV5-1, the J call TRBJ2-1, with D maybe TRBD2 (6 bases). The V and J ends lost 4 bases and 2 bases respectively, with 10 bases between them. CDR3 size: 14 residues. Germline lookup yields CDR1 SGHRS and CDR2 YFSETQ. The CDR3 nucleotides read TGCGCCAGCAGCCTCGGGACTCCCTACAATGAGCAGTTCTTC. Protein product: CASSLGTPYNEQFF.

The chain employs TRBV9 and TRBJ1-2; 10 bases agree with TRBD1. The CDR3 has 15 amino acids. With V trimmed by 2 bases and J by 3 bases, 4 bases remained unmatched. Germline loops: CDR1 SGDLS, CDR2 YYNGEE. The CDR3: CASSVGQGEDYGYTF. CDR3 DNA sequence: TGTGCCAGCAGCGTCGGACAGGGGGAAGACTATGGCTACACCTTC.

The V call is TRBV19, the J call TRBJ1-2, with 7 bases lining up with TRBD1. V was pared by 2 bases and J by 0 bases, with 3 bases of the junction left unmatched. Germline V lookup: CDR1 LNHDA, CDR2 SQIVND (reference sequence). CDR3 size: 15 residues. The DNA of the CDR3 is TGTGCCAGTAGTATAAGTCAGGGGGCTAACTATGGCTACACCTTC. It yields the protein CASSISQGANYGYTF.

The chain has TRBV29-1 and TRBJ1-1; 7 bases map to TRBD1. The CDR3 spans 12 residues. Germline V gene lookup returns CDR1 SQVTM and CDR2 ANQGSEA. V trimming: 4 bases; J trimming: 5 bases; junction bases outside the gene matches: 4. The CDR3, as DNA: TGCAGCGTTGTCGAACAGGGGACTGAAGCTTTCTTT. Amino acids: CSVVEQGTEAFF.

This chain links TRBV6-5 with TRBJ1-2; the match to TRBD1 covers 8 bases. The junction had 12 bases not matched to a gene; V was cut back by 8 bases and J by 7 bases. Germline assignment: CDR1 MNHEY and CDR2 SVGAGI. The CDR3 is 14 amino acids. The CDR3 DNA sequence: TGTGCCAGCTCACGCGGCAGGGGGCTCGGTGGCTACACCTTC. It is translated as CASSRGRGLGGYTF.

This rearrangement joins TRBV4-1 to TRBJ2-7; no reliable D call. Between the trimmed V and J ends, which lost 0 bases and 3 bases, there was a span of 6 bases. CDR1 is MGHRA and CDR2 is YSYEKL in the germline V gene. The CDR3 length is 13 residues. CDR3 in DNA: TGCGCCAGCAGCCAAGATGCAGGCTACGAGCAGTACTTC. Translation gives CASSQDAGYEQYF.

The rearrangement joins TRBV15 to TRBJ1-5; 7 bases agree with TRBD1. The CDR3 consists of 15 residues. With 0 bases clipped from V and 6 bases from J, the junction kept 5 bases outside the gene matches. Germline CDR1 and CDR2: LNHNV and YYDKDF (reference sequence). The CDR3 DNA follows: TGTGCCACCAGCAGAGAAGGAGGGGGCGGTCAGCCCCAGCATTTT. Translating it yields CATSREGGGGQPQHF.

The rearrangement links TRBV5-1 to TRBJ2-2; TRBD1 agrees at 9 bases. Germline-derived CDR1 and CDR2 are SGHRS and YFSETQ. V gave up 0 bases and J gave up 4 bases; unmatched junction bases: 4. This CDR3 comprises 16 residues. CDR3 sequence reads: CASSLAGTGPTGELFF. CDR3 in DNA: TGCGCCAGCAGCTTGGCCGGGACAGGGCCCACCGGGGAGCTGTTTTTT.

The genes are TRBV25-1 and TRBJ1-6, with 7 bases lining up with TRBD1. The CDR3 is 17 amino acids. Germline V CDR1 and CDR2: MGHDK, SYGVNS. V lost 4 bases, J lost 0 bases, and 6 bases stayed unmatched. The CDR3 loop reads CASSANRGGSYNSPLHF. CDR3 coding DNA: TGTGCCAGCAGTGCAAACAGGGGAGGCTCCTATAATTCACCCCTCCACTTT. Filled out from reference TRBV25-1 and TRBJ1-6, the complete variable domain reads EADIYQTPRYLVIGTGKKITLECSQTMGHDKMYWYQQDPGMELHLIHYSYGVNSTEKGDLSSESTVSRIRTEHFPLTLESARPSHTSQYLCASSANRGGSYNSPLHFGNGTRLTVT.

V usage is TRBV7-9 and J usage is TRBJ2-5; the D gene is possibly TRBD2 (6 bases). Trimming removed 4 bases from V and 9 bases from J, with 15 bases in between. The CDR3 spans 13 residues. Germline V gene data show CDR1 as SEHNR and CDR2 as FQNEAQ (reference sequence). The CDR3 DNA sequence: TGTGCCAGCAGCTCCCCAGGGACGGGGGCCCAGTACTTC. The encoded protein is CASSSPGTGAQYF.

The chain recombines TRBV7-9 with TRBJ1-1, with 12 bases matching TRBD1. Germline loops: CDR1 SEHNR, CDR2 FQNEAQ (reference sequence). The CDR3 consists of 16 residues. V was clipped by 4 bases and J by 2 bases; unmatched bases: 5. Written as DNA, the CDR3 is TGTGCCAGCAGCTCCGGGACAGGGGGCACCAACACTGAAGCTTTCTTT. This translates into CASSSGTGGTNTEAFF.

This chain uses TRBV7-8 with TRBJ1-2; TRBD1 agrees at 9 bases. Germline CDR1 is SGHVS and CDR2 is FQNEAQ. Trimming at V came to 1 base and at J to 6 bases, leaving 9 bases not matched to a gene. This CDR3 region has 16 residues. The CDR3 DNA reads as TGTGCCAGCAGCTTAGGTCCGGGACAGGGAGAGGATGGCTACACCTTC. Its protein is CASSLGPGQGEDGYTF.